The 29 T cell receptor beta chains below all came from one sample that was sequenced in a study of blood T cell repertoires in COVID-19. The method was immunoSEQ multiplex PCR; TCRdb's version includes in-frame clones alone and lacks a portion of them. The sample includes some 150,000 clones, around nine tenths of them seen just once. The sequenced sample was peripheral blood. The receptor set was obtained from a human donor in a cohort sampled during active COVID-19.

V usage is TRBV5-1 and J usage is TRBJ2-1; unclear D gene. The germline gives CDR1 SGHRS, CDR2 YFSETQ. V was pared by 4 bases and J by 7 bases, with 15 bases between. This CDR3 has 14 residues. This CDR3 is CASSLGFARNEQFF. The CDR3 coding sequence is TGCGCCAGCAGCCTTGGGTTTGCTAGAAATGAGCAGTTCTTC.

The rearrangement uses TRBV4-3 and TRBJ1-4, with 7 bases lining up with TRBD1. From germline, CDR1 is LGHNA and CDR2 YSLEER. V dropped 4 bases and J dropped 4; count of bases not matched to a gene: 9. CDR3 size: 16 residues. The CDR3 is CASSRGQGVGNEKLFF. CDR3 DNA: TGCGCCAGCAGCCGAGGGCAGGGGGTCGGTAATGAAAAACTGTTTTTT.

V usage is TRBV30 and J usage is TRBJ1-2; TRBD1 matches at 8 bases. The CDR3 sequence is 12 residues long. The germline CDR1 and CDR2 sequences are GTSNPN and SVGIG (reference sequence). V shed 4 bases and J 9 bases; nucleotides not matched to a gene: 7. The CDR3 sequence is CAWTPGQARYTF. The CDR3 DNA follows: TGTGCCTGGACCCCGGGACAGGCCCGCTACACCTTC.

This clone was seen once. This rearrangement joins TRBV6-1 to TRBJ1-2; D not resolved. V lost 2 bases, J lost 4 bases, and 11 bases lay in between. CDR1 is MNHNS and CDR2 is SASEGT in the germline V gene. The length of the CDR3 is 14 residues. CDR3 coding DNA: TGTGCCAGCAGTGAATTCTCAGAGCGCTATGGCTACACCTTC. It is translated as CASSEFSERYGYTF.

This sequence joins TRBV11-1 and TRBJ2-5; a weak D match, TRBD1 (5 bases). Trimming pared 3 bases from V and 4 bases from J, leaving 6 bases between. Germline values: CDR1 SGHAT, CDR2 FQDESV (reference sequence). This CDR3 has 12 amino acids. This CDR3 is CASSFQGETQYF. As DNA, the CDR3 is TGTGCCAGCAGCTTTCAGGGAGAGACCCAGTACTTC.

The V call is TRBV6-5, the J call TRBJ2-2; 8 nucleotides agree with TRBD2. The germline gives CDR1 MNHEY, CDR2 SVGAGI. The J segment lost 0 bases and the V segment lost 5 bases, leaving 2 bases of the junction unmatched. The CDR3 length is 15 residues. The CDR3 sequence: CASSRTSTNTGELFF. In DNA, the CDR3 is TGTGCCAGCAGTCGGACTAGCACGAACACCGGGGAGCTGTTTTTT.

This chain uses TRBV12-3 or TRBV12-4 with TRBJ2-1; 8 bases are shared with TRBD2. V lost 2 bases and J lost 15; bases outside the gene matches: 9. This CDR3 region has 13 residues. CDR3: CASSLISGLGVFF. The CDR3 DNA is TGTGCCAGCAGTTTAATTTCGGGACTAGGGGTGTTCTTC.

The CDR3: CASSSMTGHSTDTQYF. Here the CDR3 DNA reads TGTGCCAGCAGTTCAATGACAGGGCATAGCACAGATACGCAGTATTTT. This chain uses TRBV28 with TRBJ2-3, with 7 bases that match TRBD1. Germline V gene sequence: CDR1 MDHEN, CDR2 SYDVKM. The CDR3 covers 16 residues. The ends lost 4 bases at V and 0 bases at J; junction bases unmatched: 7.

The rearrangement joins TRBV6-5 to TRBJ2-1; 7 bases align to TRBD2. The junction had 6 bases not matched to a gene; V was cut back by 5 bases and J by 2 bases. Germline loops: CDR1 MNHEY, CDR2 SVGAGI. The CDR3 is made up of 15 amino acids. CDR3 nucleotide sequence: TGTGCCAGCAGTCAAAGCGGGGAACCCTACAATGAGCAGTTCTTC. Encoded protein: CASSQSGEPYNEQFF.

This clone was recorded once. The chain uses TRBV5-6 and TRBJ1-2; 10 nucleotides align to TRBD1. The CDR3 extends over 17 amino acids. J was trimmed by 5 bases and V by 0 bases; bases with no gene match: 10. Germline loops: CDR1 SGHDT, CDR2 YYEEEE. Here the CDR3 reads CASSLARQGAFRYGYTF. The CDR3 nucleotides read TGTGCCAGCAGCTTGGCCCGACAGGGGGCATTTCGGTATGGCTACACCTTC.

V and J are TRBV5-1 and TRBJ2-5, with D perhaps TRBD2 (6 bases). The CDR3 extends over 16 amino acids. CDR1 and CDR2 (germline): SGHRS, YFSETQ. V was pared by 4 bases and J by 6 bases, with 22 bases between. This CDR3 reads CASSRTTVGDGQTQYF. CDR3 bases: TGCGCCAGCAGCCGGACTACTGTGGGGGATGGGCAGACCCAGTACTTC.

The J gene is TRBJ1-5, the V gene TRBV6-5; 9 bases fit TRBD1. The ends lost 5 bases at V and 7 bases at J; junction bases unmatched: 6. The CDR3 is 14 residues long. Germline V gene lookup returns CDR1 MNHEY and CDR2 SVGAGI. CDR3 nucleotides: TGTGCCAGCAGTCAGGACAGGGGTGGGCAGCCCCAGCATTTT. Residues: CASSQDRGGQPQHF.

This clone was detected once. The chain uses TRBV6-5 and TRBJ1-2; 7 bases agree with TRBD1. Germline-derived CDR1 and CDR2 are MNHEY and SVGAGI. The CDR3 sequence is 14 residues long. Unmatched junction bases numbered 8, after V lost 4 bases and J lost 6 bases. The CDR3 DNA is TGTGCCAGCAGTTTCCGAACAGGGGAGAATGGCTACACCTTC. Translating gives CASSFRTGENGYTF.

The chain carries TRBV2 and TRBJ2-3; D remains unclear. The CDR3 consists of 12 residues. Trimming left V 4 bases short and J 6 bases short, with 8 bases between. Per the germline V gene, CDR1 is SNHLY and CDR2 is FYNNEI. The CDR3 DNA reads as TGTGCCAGCAGTGTTCTAGTTGATACGCAGTATTTT. Translating it yields CASSVLVDTQYF.

The chain joins TRBV19 to TRBJ2-7, with 9 bases identical to TRBD1. The germline V gene encodes CDR1 LNHDA and CDR2 SQIVND (reference sequence). V trimming: 8 bases; J trimming: 7 bases; junction bases outside the gene matches: 12. The CDR3 consists of 14 residues. The CDR3 DNA reads as TGTGCCAGTTCCTCCGGGACAGGGCAGGGAGAGCAGTACTTC. Protein sequence: CASSSGTGQGEQYF.

V gene TRBV7-3 combines with J gene TRBJ2-2; 9 bases align to TRBD2. Germline CDR1 reads SGHTA; CDR2 reads FQGTGA. Losses at the gene ends were 5 bases for V and 6 bases for J; bases not matched to a gene: 4. The CDR3 length is 14 residues. CDR3 sequence reads: CASSAGLASGELFF. For the CDR3, the DNA is TGTGCCAGCAGCGCGGGACTAGCTTCCGGGGAGCTGTTTTTT.

The V gene is TRBV11-2, the J gene TRBJ2-1; D perhaps matches TRBD2 (6 bases). The V and J ends lost 3 bases and 5 bases respectively, with 14 bases between them. Germline V CDR1 and CDR2: SGHAT, FQNNGV. CDR3 length equals 15 residues. DNA for the CDR3: TGTGCCAGCAGCTTGGACGGAGGAGGGCACAATGAGCAGTTCTTC. Amino acid sequence: CASSLDGGGHNEQFF.

Many counts were recorded for this clone. Other DNA sequences in the sample encode the same CDR3. The gene calls are TRBV27 and TRBJ1-5, with D perhaps TRBD1 (5 bases). Germline assignment: CDR1 MNHEY and CDR2 SMNVEV (reference sequence). The CDR3 totals 14 residues. Deletions cut 5 bases from V and 0 bases from J, with 8 bases between. For the CDR3, the DNA is TGTGCCAGCAGTCCCGACAGTAGCAATCAGCCCCAGCATTTT. Its protein product is CASSPDSSNQPQHF.

The chain couples TRBV3-1 (or the pseudogene TRBV3-2) to TRBJ2-3, with D maybe TRBD2 (6 bases). Germline V lookup: CDR1 LGHDT, CDR2 YNNKEL (reference sequence). This CDR3 has 15 amino acids. The V end lost 0 bases, the J end lost 4 bases, and 11 bases lay between the germline ends. This CDR3 reads CASSQDRGFPDTQYF. CDR3 DNA sequence: TGTGCCAGCAGCCAAGATCGGGGGTTTCCAGATACGCAGTATTTT.

This chain connects TRBV10-2 to TRBJ2-7; the match to TRBD1 covers 9 bases. V lost 6 bases, J lost 2 bases, and 8 bases stayed unmatched. CDR1 is WSHSY, CDR2 SAAADI, per germline. CDR3 length: 15 amino acids. In DNA, the CDR3 is TGCGCCAGCAGGAAAGGACAGGGGACTACCTACGAGCAGTACTTC. This codes for CASRKGQGTTYEQYF.

Written as DNA, the CDR3 is TGTGCCAGCAGCTTAACACTAGCGGTGACAGATACGCAGTATTTT. Translation: CASSLTLAVTDTQYF. The chain employs TRBV7-3 and TRBJ2-3, with TRBD2 matching over 8 bases. Germline CDR1 is SGHTA and CDR2 is FQGTGA. The CDR3 runs to 15 residues. V gave up 0 bases and J gave up 3 bases; unmatched junction bases: 2.

This chain connects TRBV5-1 to TRBJ2-1; the D is unclear. Germline CDR1 and CDR2: SGHRS and YFSETQ. V lost 0 bases, J lost 9 bases, and 19 bases lay in between. The CDR3 spans 16 residues. CDR3 coding DNA: TGCGCCAGCAGCTTGGTCTATAGCAGTGAATTATGTGAGCAGTTCTTC. Translating it yields CASSLVYSSELCEQFF.

The CDR3 is CASSLARTAEAFF. CDR3 DNA sequence: TGTGCCAGCAGCTTAGCCCGAACGGCTGAAGCTTTCTTT. This chain joins TRBV11-2 and TRBJ1-1; no clear D gene. The CDR3 is 13 residues long. The germline V and J ends were trimmed by 1 base and 6 bases, with 9 bases remaining between them. CDR1 is SGHAT, CDR2 FQNNGV, per germline. The complete variable domain, with remaining parts taken from reference TRBV11-2 and TRBJ1-1, reads EAGVAQSPRYKIIEKRQSVAFWCNPISGHATLYWYQQILGQGPKLLIQFQNNGVVDDSQLPKDRFSAERLKGVDSTLKIQPAKLEDSAVYLCASSLARTAEAFFGQGTRLTVV.

V is TRBV5-1 and J is TRBJ2-3, with D possibly matching TRBD1 (5 bases). Trimming took 2 bases from V and 2 from J, leaving 9 bases between them. This CDR3 region has 14 residues. Per germline, CDR1 SGHRS and CDR2 YFSETQ. CDR3: CASSFPGLTDTQYF. CDR3 DNA: TGCGCCAGCAGCTTCCCAGGGCTCACAGATACGCAGTATTTT.

The chain links TRBV19 to TRBJ1-6; D is unclear. V was pared by 3 bases and J by 1 base, with 10 bases between. Per germline, CDR1 LNHDA and CDR2 SQIVND (reference sequence). This CDR3 contains 16 residues. The CDR3 DNA follows: TGTGCCAGTAGTATTACGGGGAGTTCCTATAATTCACCCCTCCACTTT. This sequence encodes CASSITGSSYNSPLHF.

The V and J genes are TRBV6-5 and TRBJ2-3, with TRBD1 matching 7 bases. V shed 6 bases and J 2 bases; nucleotides not matched to a gene: 5. Germline CDR1 and CDR2: MNHEY and SVGAGI. The CDR3 is made up of 14 amino acids. CDR3 region: CASSEGQFTDTQYF. CDR3 in DNA: TGTGCCAGCAGCGAGGGACAGTTCACAGATACGCAGTATTTT.

CDR3 sequence (DNA): TGTGCCAGCAGCCTCGCCGGGTCTCAAACGGAGACCCAGTACTTC. Its translation is CASSLAGSQTETQYF. The chain combines TRBV3-1 (or the pseudogene TRBV3-2) with TRBJ2-5; no definite D call. V was clipped by 4 bases and J by 5 bases, with 17 bases between them. Germline values: CDR1 LGHDT, CDR2 YNNKEL (reference sequence). The CDR3 has 15 amino acids.

This clone was counted only a few times. The gene calls are TRBV5-4 and TRBJ1-5, with TRBD1 matching over 8 bases. In germline, CDR1 is SGHNT, CDR2 YYREEE (reference sequence). Losses at the gene ends were 4 bases for V and 5 bases for J; bases not matched to a gene: 5. This CDR3 is built from 14 residues. CDR3 loop: CASSPDRADQPQHF. The CDR3 DNA follows: TGTGCCAGCAGCCCGGACAGGGCAGATCAGCCCCAGCATTTT.

This chain uses TRBV4-3 with TRBJ1-2; D uncertain. Trimming took off 0 bases at V and 5 bases at J, with 16 bases between the two ends. The germline V gene encodes CDR1 LGHNA and CDR2 YSLEER. The CDR3 is made up of 16 amino acids. Here the CDR3 DNA reads TGCGCCAGCAGCCAAGATCCCGGGTCGGATCGATATGGCTACACCTTC. Amino acid sequence: CASSQDPGSDRYGYTF.